What follows are 30 T cell receptor beta chains derived from one specimen sequenced in a study of T cell clones after liver transplantation (dated by TCRdb to about 2019). Libraries were prepared through the immunoSEQ multiplex PCR assay. What TCRdb holds here is the immuneACCESS table cut down to in-frame rearrangements. Part of the clones is not present; checked against another copy, under half of the missing clones reflect an unresolved V gene, and the others are unexplained. The sample table lists 50,000 to 55,000 clones, 65% to 80% of them with a count of one. The ten largest clones take up around 10% of the sample. The specimen comprised CD4+ T cells from blood, sampled around 54 months after liver transplant. These receptors all stem from a human patient who received a liver transplant. Some T cells may be donor cells from the graft after a transplant.

The V and J genes are TRBV4-1 and TRBJ1-5; 7 positions match TRBD1. The germline V gene has CDR1 MGHRA and CDR2 YSYEKL. The CDR3 consists of 20 residues. The trim removed 0 bases at V and 7 bases at J, leaving 21 bases unmatched. CDR3 DNA: TGCGCCAGCAGCCAAGAAGGAGCGAGGGGGCGCGATCGTGGGTCCCAGCCCCAGCATTTT. This gives the protein CASSQEGARGRDRGSQPQHF.

This chain uses TRBV7-8 with TRBJ1-5, with no clear D. The CDR3 runs 14 residues. The germline V gene has CDR1 SGHVS and CDR2 FQNEAQ. V was pared by 5 bases and J by 0 bases, with 8 bases between. The CDR3 region has the DNA TGTGCCAGCAGCCCTAGGTATAGCAATCAGCCCCAGCATTTT. This translates into CASSPRYSNQPQHF.

The V call is TRBV18, the J call TRBJ1-3, with a possible D match to TRBD1 (5 bases). The CDR3 is 14 residues long. Germline V lookup: CDR1 KGHSH, CDR2 LQKENI. Trimming took 1 base from V and 4 from J, leaving 8 bases between them. The CDR3 DNA reads TGTGCCAGCTCACCACGAGGGGCCGGAAACACCATATATTTT. Its protein is CASSPRGAGNTIYF. Variable domain in full (rest from reference TRBV18 and TRBJ1-3): NAGVMQNPRHLVRRRGQEARLRCSPMKGHSHVYWYRQLPEEGLKFMVYLQKENIIDESGMPKERFSAEFPKEGPSILRIQQVVRGDSAAYFCASSPRGAGNTIYFGEGSWLTVV.

This chain joins TRBV5-1 and TRBJ1-1; possible D gene TRBD1, 6 bases. The CDR3 extends over 14 amino acids. Germline V gives CDR1 SGHRS, CDR2 YFSETQ. The V end was cut by 8 bases, the J end by 0 bases, with 14 bases between. CDR3: CASYKGGMNTEAFF. As DNA, the CDR3 is TGCGCCAGTTACAAGGGGGGGATGAACACTGAAGCTTTCTTT.

The sample holds one count of this clone. This chain connects TRBV7-9 to TRBJ2-3; 7 bases map to TRBD2. The V gene's germline CDR1 is SEHNR and CDR2 FQNEAQ (reference sequence). This CDR3 comprises 14 residues. The V and J ends lost 6 bases and 2 bases, in that order; junction bases with no gene match: 5. CDR3 sequence reads: CASSPSGATDTQYF. The DNA of the CDR3 is TGTGCCAGCAGTCCAAGCGGGGCCACAGATACGCAGTATTTT.

The chain couples TRBV11-2 to TRBJ1-6; tentative D call: TRBD1 (5 bases). CDR3 size: 14 residues. Germline V CDR1 and CDR2: SGHAT, FQNNGV. The V end lost 0 bases, the J end lost 11 bases, and 11 bases lay between the germline ends. This CDR3 reads CASSLDGGGTPLHF. DNA of the CDR3: TGTGCCAGCAGCTTAGATGGGGGGGGAACACCCCTCCACTTT.

This clone was seen a few times. This rearrangement joins TRBV2 to TRBJ2-7; no firm D call. V lost 7 bases and J lost 3, with 10 bases in between. CDR3 length: 12 amino acids. Per germline, CDR1 SNHLY and CDR2 FYNNEI. The CDR3 protein is CASNLANYEQYF. For the CDR3, the DNA is TGTGCCAGCAATCTTGCCAACTACGAGCAGTACTTC. Complete variable domain (other parts from reference TRBV2 and TRBJ2-7): EPEVTQTPSHQVTQMGQEVILRCVPISNHLYFYWYRQILGQKVEFLVSFYNNEISEKSEIFDDQFSVERPDGSNFTLKIRSTKLEDSAMYFCASNLANYEQYFGPGTRLTVT.

The CDR3 sequence: CASSPTGREQYF. In DNA, the CDR3 is TGTGCCAGCTCACCAACAGGGCGCGAGCAGTACTTC. V and J are TRBV18 and TRBJ2-7; D possibly corresponds to TRBD1 (6 bases). CDR3 length equals 12 residues. V was clipped by 2 bases and J by 6 bases, with 8 bases between them. The germline V gene encodes CDR1 KGHSH and CDR2 LQKENI. Variable domain in full (rest from reference TRBV18 and TRBJ2-7): NAGVMQNPRHLVRRRGQEARLRCSPMKGHSHVYWYRQLPEEGLKFMVYLQKENIIDESGMPKERFSAEFPKEGPSILRIQQVVRGDSAAYFCASSPTGREQYFGPGTRLTVT.

This chain uses TRBV2 with TRBJ2-2; D possibly matches TRBD1 or TRBD2 (5 bases each). The CDR3 sequence is 15 residues long. Trimming removed 3 bases from V and 6 bases from J, with 14 bases in between. Looked up from germline, CDR1 is SNHLY and CDR2 is FYNNEI. The CDR3 loop is CASSERGPLSGELFF. CDR3 coding DNA: TGTGCCAGCAGTGAGAGGGGCCCTCTGTCCGGGGAGCTGTTTTTT. Supplemented by reference TRBV2 and TRBJ2-2, the full variable domain reads EPEVTQTPSHQVTQMGQEVILRCVPISNHLYFYWYRQILGQKVEFLVSFYNNEISEKSEIFDDQFSVERPDGSNFTLKIRSTKLEDSAMYFCASSERGPLSGELFFGEGSRLTVL.

The genes are TRBV5-4 and TRBJ1-2; 8 bases align to TRBD1. The V segment lost 0 bases and the J segment 6 bases; nucleotides outside the gene matches: 4. This CDR3 has 14 residues. CDR1 and CDR2 (germline): SGHNT, YYREEE (reference sequence). DNA of the CDR3: TGTGCCAGCAGCTTGGAGGCAGGGGGCAATGGCTACACCTTC. Protein product: CASSLEAGGNGYTF.

This chain links TRBV28 with TRBJ2-7; D possibly corresponds to TRBD2 (6 bases). V dropped 4 bases and J dropped 4 bases, with 23 bases sitting between them. CDR3 size: 17 residues. Germline CDR1 is MDHEN and CDR2 is SYDVKM. For the CDR3, the DNA is TGTGCCAGCAGTTCCCTCGGGTCCAGCTTTGGAGGGTACGAGCAGTACTTC. Translating it yields CASSSLGSSFGGYEQYF.

This clone was picked up a small number of times. The chain is built from TRBV7-8 and TRBJ1-2, with D unclear. CDR3 length: 15 amino acids. Trimming removed 1 base from V and 1 base from J, with 10 bases in between. Per germline, CDR1 SGHVS and CDR2 FQNEAQ. The CDR3 spells CASSLGRRGNYGYTF. In DNA form, the CDR3 reads TGTGCCAGCAGCTTAGGTCGACGGGGTAACTATGGCTACACCTTC.

This chain links TRBV28 with TRBJ1-5; TRBD1 aligns across 9 bases. The junction had 8 bases not matched to a gene; V was cut back by 5 bases and J by 6 bases. Germline V lookup: CDR1 MDHEN, CDR2 SYDVKM. The CDR3 is made up of 15 amino acids. The CDR3 bases are TGTGCCAGCAGTGGTCGGACAGGGGTATTTCAGCCCCAGCATTTT. It translates to CASSGRTGVFQPQHF.

The chain carries TRBV28 and TRBJ2-2, with D possibly being TRBD1 (5 bases). V lost 6 bases and J 9 bases, leaving 8 bases between the germline ends. CDR3 size: 11 residues. The V gene's germline CDR1 is MDHEN and CDR2 SYDVKM. The CDR3 nucleotides read TGTGCCAGCAGGACAGTCAGGGAGCTGTTTTTT. Protein: CASRTVRELFF.

CDR3 amino acids: CASSYGSTNSPLHF. CDR3 DNA: TGTGCCAGCAGTTACGGGTCCACTAATTCACCCCTCCACTTT. The chain joins TRBV6-6 to TRBJ1-6; no clear D. CDR3 size: 14 residues. V lost 2 bases, J lost 6 bases, and 8 bases lay in between. Germline V gene sequence: CDR1 MNHNY, CDR2 SVGAGI (reference sequence).

This clone was observed a handful of times. The chain recombines TRBV7-3 with TRBJ2-3, with 8 positions matching TRBD2. Trimming removed 5 bases from V and 1 base from J; junction bases left unmatched: 14. Germline V gene sequence: CDR1 SGHTA, CDR2 FQGTGA. The CDR3 covers 18 residues. The CDR3 region is CASSPGRGDPSGTDTQYF. The CDR3 coding sequence is TGTGCCAGCAGCCCGGGGCGGGGGGACCCTTCGGGCACAGATACGCAGTATTTT.

The J gene is TRBJ2-3, the V gene TRBV19; TRBD2 matches at 7 bases. This CDR3 has 15 residues. V shed 3 bases and J 2 bases; nucleotides not matched to a gene: 5. The germline V gene encodes CDR1 LNHDA and CDR2 SQIVND (reference sequence). The CDR3 nucleotides are TGTGCCAGTAGTATCGGGCGGGGGAACACAGATACGCAGTATTTT. Residues: CASSIGRGNTDTQYF. Supplemented by reference TRBV19 and TRBJ2-3, the full variable domain reads DGGITQSPKYLFRKEGQNVTLSCEQNLNHDAMYWYRQDPGQGLRLIYYSQIVNDFQKGDIAEGYSVSREKKESFPLTVTSAQKNPTAFYLCASSIGRGNTDTQYFGPGTRLTVL.

The chain employs TRBV18 and TRBJ1-6; maybe TRBD1 (5 bases). CDR1 KGHSH and CDR2 LQKENI come from the germline V gene. The CDR3 length is 14 residues. Trimming left V 3 bases short and J 10 bases short, with 13 bases between. Here the CDR3 reads CASSPGTTGSPLHF. CDR3 sequence (DNA): TGTGCCAGCTCACCGGGGACCACGGGGTCACCCCTCCACTTT.

The chain links TRBV6-5 to TRBJ2-2, with 8 bases that match TRBD1. Per germline, CDR1 MNHEY and CDR2 SVGAGI. V shed 4 bases, J shed 9 bases, and the junction held 4 bases outside the gene matches. The CDR3 consists of 13 residues. CDR3 sequence (DNA): TGTGCCAGCAGTTCAGGGGGCAGGAGGGAGCTGTTTTTT. It encodes CASSSGGRRELFF.

A few counts support this clone. The rearrangement uses TRBV2 and TRBJ2-5, with TRBD2 matching 7 bases. Germline assignment: CDR1 SNHLY and CDR2 FYNNEI. The CDR3 has 13 residues. Trimming took 7 bases from V and 7 from J; bases not matched to a gene: 9. CDR3 loop: CASTRGREGTQYF. The DNA for the CDR3 is TGTGCCAGCACGAGGGGCAGGGAGGGGACCCAGTACTTC.

The J gene is TRBJ2-3, the V gene TRBV30; D not resolved. V was clipped by 3 bases and J by 4 bases, with 17 bases between them. Looked up from germline, CDR1 is GTSNPN and CDR2 is SVGIG (reference sequence). This CDR3 contains 15 residues. The chain's CDR3 is CAWSPTSGTPDTQYF. The CDR3, as DNA: TGTGCCTGGAGCCCCACCTCAGGCACCCCAGATACGCAGTATTTT.

The rearrangement uses TRBV11-3 and TRBJ2-1; TRBD2 aligns across 10 bases. CDR1 SGHNT and CDR2 YENEEA come from the germline V gene. The V and J ends lost 5 bases and 6 bases, in that order; junction bases with no gene match: 7. The length of the CDR3 is 15 residues. In DNA form, the CDR3 reads TGTGCCAGCAGCGACAAGCGGGGGGGCTTCAATGAGCAGTTCTTC. Its translation: CASSDKRGGFNEQFF.

This clone was seen only a few times. The rearrangement links TRBV15 to TRBJ1-5, with D possibly TRBD1 on 5 matching bases. The germline CDR1 and CDR2 sequences are LNHNV and YYDKDF (reference sequence). The CDR3 covers 17 residues. With 0 bases removed from V and 3 bases from J, the gap between germline ends came to 15 bases. CDR3 DNA sequence: TGTGCCACCAGCAGAGAAAACCCAGGGAATGCCAATCAGCCCCAGCATTTT. The encoded protein is CATSRENPGNANQPQHF.

J is TRBJ2-3 and V is TRBV7-9; 10 nucleotides match TRBD1. CDR1 is SEHNR, CDR2 FQNEAQ, per germline (reference sequence). This CDR3 has 16 residues. V shed 5 bases and J 3 bases; nucleotides not matched to a gene: 8. CDR3 loop: CASSAAGTGVTDTQYF. The CDR3 DNA follows: TGTGCCAGCAGCGCGGCGGGGACAGGGGTGACAGATACGCAGTATTTT.

V gene TRBV10-3 combines with J gene TRBJ1-5; D unclear. The V gene lost 0 bases and the J gene lost 11 bases, with 23 bases spanning the gap. CDR3 length: 17 amino acids. The V gene's germline CDR1 is ENHRY and CDR2 SYGVKD. CDR3 amino acids: CAISESETPGFQGAQHF. The CDR3 coding sequence is TGTGCCATCAGTGAGTCAGAAACACCGGGCTTTCAAGGAGCCCAGCATTTT.

The chain employs TRBV6-6 and TRBJ2-7; weak D call: TRBD1 (5 bases). The CDR3 covers 15 residues. Trimming removed 3 bases at V and 5 bases at J, with 17 bases between. CDR1 is MNHNY, CDR2 SVGAGI, per germline (reference sequence). Here the CDR3 DNA reads TGTGCCAGCAGTTATGGGCCATTAGGGGATGACGAGCAGTACTTC. Encoded protein: CASSYGPLGDDEQYF.

This clone was seen at least ten times. This rearrangement joins TRBV10-3 to TRBJ2-2; TRBD1 aligns across 9 bases. V dropped 5 bases and J dropped 3; count of bases not matched to a gene: 7. CDR1 and CDR2 (germline): ENHRY, SYGVKD. This CDR3 is built from 16 residues. In DNA form, the CDR3 reads TGTGCCATCAGTCCCCCGGGACAGGGACACACCGGGGAGCTGTTTTTT. Translating it yields CAISPPGQGHTGELFF.

This sequence joins TRBV19 and TRBJ2-7; the D gene is possibly TRBD1 (7 bases). The CDR3 is 15 residues long. CDR1 is LNHDA, CDR2 SQIVND, per germline (reference sequence). V lost 5 bases to trimming and J lost 4 bases, with 18 bases between them. CDR3 region: CASSFSRRGQYEQYF. The CDR3, as DNA: TGTGCCAGTAGTTTCAGTAGGAGGGGGCAGTACGAGCAGTACTTC.

V is TRBV5-1 and J is TRBJ1-1, with a possible D match to TRBD1 (5 bases). Looked up from germline, CDR1 is SGHRS and CDR2 is YFSETQ. The CDR3 loop spans 15 amino acids. V was cut by 2 bases and J by 0 bases, with 11 bases left in between. The CDR3 bases are TGCGCCAGCAGCTTTTCAGGGTCCATGAACACTGAAGCTTTCTTT. Its translation is CASSFSGSMNTEAFF.

The gene calls are TRBV6-5 and TRBJ1-2, with no clear D. V was pared by 6 bases and J by 8 bases, with 16 bases between. Germline V CDR1 and CDR2: MNHEY, SVGAGI. The CDR3 sequence is 13 residues long. The CDR3 bases are TGTGCCAGCAGGTCCCTCAGGAACAGCGGCTACACCTTC. It codes for CASRSLRNSGYTF.